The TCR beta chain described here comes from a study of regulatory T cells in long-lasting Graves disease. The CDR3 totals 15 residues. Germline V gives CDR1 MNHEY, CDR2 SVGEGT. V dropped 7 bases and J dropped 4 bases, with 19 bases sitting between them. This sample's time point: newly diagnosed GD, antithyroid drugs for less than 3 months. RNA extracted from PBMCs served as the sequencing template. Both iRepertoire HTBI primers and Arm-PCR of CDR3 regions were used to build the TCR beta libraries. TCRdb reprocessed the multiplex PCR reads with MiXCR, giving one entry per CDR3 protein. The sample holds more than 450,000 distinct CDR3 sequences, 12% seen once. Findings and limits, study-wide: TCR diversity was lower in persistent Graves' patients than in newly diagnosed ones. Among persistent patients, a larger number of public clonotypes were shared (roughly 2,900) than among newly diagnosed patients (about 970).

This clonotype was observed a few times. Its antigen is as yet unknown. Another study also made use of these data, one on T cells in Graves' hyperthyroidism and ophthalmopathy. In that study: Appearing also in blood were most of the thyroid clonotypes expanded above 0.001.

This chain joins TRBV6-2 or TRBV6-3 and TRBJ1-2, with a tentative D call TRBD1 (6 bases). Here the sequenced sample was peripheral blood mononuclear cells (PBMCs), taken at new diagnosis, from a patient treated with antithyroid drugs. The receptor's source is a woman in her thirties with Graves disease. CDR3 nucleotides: TGTGCCAGCATCCTGGACAGTACTACTCCCTATGGCTACACCTTC. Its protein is CASILDSTTPYGYTF.